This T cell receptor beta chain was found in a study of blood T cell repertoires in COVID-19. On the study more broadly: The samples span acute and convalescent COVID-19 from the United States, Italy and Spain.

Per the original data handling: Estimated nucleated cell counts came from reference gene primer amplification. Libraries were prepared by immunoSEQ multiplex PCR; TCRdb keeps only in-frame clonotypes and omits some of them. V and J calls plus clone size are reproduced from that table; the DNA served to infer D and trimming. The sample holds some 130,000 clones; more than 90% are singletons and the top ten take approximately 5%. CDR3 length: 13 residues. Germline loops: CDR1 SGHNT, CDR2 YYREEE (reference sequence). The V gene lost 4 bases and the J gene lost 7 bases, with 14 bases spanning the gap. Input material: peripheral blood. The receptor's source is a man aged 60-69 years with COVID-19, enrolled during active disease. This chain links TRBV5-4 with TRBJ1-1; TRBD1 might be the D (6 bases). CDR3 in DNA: TGTGCCAGCAGCCCGACGGGCAGGGGTGAAGCTTTCTTT. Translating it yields CASSPTGRGEAFF.